The source of this TCR beta chain is a study of blood T cell repertoires in COVID-19 (dated by TCRdb to 2018 to 2020). For the study in its entirety: The collaborator samples originated in the United States, Italy and Spain and spanned the acute and convalescent phases of COVID-19. The prospective study material was composed of cDNA or gDNA derived from T cells, B-cell-depleted T cells, or PBMCs. Deeply sampled blood TCRbeta repertoires from subjects exposed to, actively infected with, or recovered from COVID-19 were included in the dataset. A freely available public database, intended as a resource for researchers studying the immune response to SARS-CoV-2, is where the repertoires were released. The samples were drawn from two sources: the first 160 participants of the ongoing ImmuneRACE study, and 1,000 to 1,500 subjects contributed by 6 global collaborators. The sample metadata nearly always contained a de-identified subject ID, COVID-19 status, age in years and sex. Where HLA class I and class II types were available, the types were taken from metadata supplied by the sample provider, not from assay-based typing. Study-level results and caveats: The quantity of clinical and demographic metadata differed by source and by participant and was supplied without curation.

At one collaborating source in Seattle, patients were enrolled during active infection and were followed longitudinally through the course of disease. Collaborating institutions collected whole blood in K2EDTA tubes following their own protocols. Collaborator samples were shipped for TCRbeta analysis as frozen whole blood, isolated PBMCs, or DNA extracted from either sample type. As for this clone: The clone's antigen remains unknown. Per-base quality was not reported, and no clone a single base away is much larger than it.

The CDR3 sequence holds 14 residues, the cysteine and phenylalanine included. Only the CDR3 portion is preserved as DNA: 42 bases, with reading frame beginning at the first base. V is clipped by 4 bases and J by 2 bases, and the sequence between their germline boundaries is 12 bases long. TCRbeta CDR3 regions were amplified from genomic DNA using the immunoSEQ Assay, a bias-controlled multiplex PCR. The paper's data handling went like this. Within the assay, amplification of reference gene primers was used to estimate how many nucleated cells each sample contained. To quantify the absolute abundance of each unique TCRbeta CDR3 rearrangement, sequence reads were collapsed and filtered. For each sample, productive Simpson clonality was calculated as the square root of Simpson's diversity index across productive rearrangements. Imported from immuneACCESS, the table was reduced by TCRdb to in-frame sequences with V and J called. These copies leave out some clones; in studies compared against another copy, an unresolved V gene accounts for under half, and the cause of the remainder is not known. V and J calls and clone size are copied from that table; D and trimming were computed from the DNA. The sample includes a few hundred thousand clones, with 70% to 90% observed a single time. The top ten clonotypes cover roughly 12% of the sample.

Sequenced input: peripheral blood. The clonotype was recovered from a woman aged 45-65 years with COVID-19, enrolled during active disease. The chain was built from TRBV5-3 and TRBJ1-1, with TRBD1 perhaps the D gene, on 5 matching bases. TRBV5-3 is recorded as an ORF, its role being uncertain. The sequence in DNA is TGTGCCAGAAGCAGCGACAGAGCTAACACTGAAGCTTTCTTT. Translated, this gives CARSSDRANTEAFF.